These T cell receptor beta chains were read from a single sample in a study of CD8 T cells in ankylosing spondylitis. One entry per CDR3 protein results from TCRdb running MiXCR on the 5' RACE reads. The profile shows tens of thousands of distinct CDR3 sequences, around 25% of them singletons. Sequencing was done on a sample of blood, either unsorted or a sorted T cell fraction (not recorded which). These receptors were collected from a male donor with ankylosing spondylitis or in good health (not recorded which). Both conserved end residues are part of each CDR3. The order of the fields is J gene, V gene, clone size, D gene, CDR3 protein, CDR3 DNA. A D gene is named only where the DNA matches it firmly. Size is omitted from some rows. Given values are once, few, many or a class for expanded clones.

J: TRBJ2-2; V: TRBV5-1; size: few; D: .; CDR3: CASSLRISRPGTGELFF; DNA: TGCGCCAGCAGCTTGAGAATTTCGAGGCCCGGCACCGGGGAGCTGTTTTTT
J: TRBJ2-2; V: TRBV20-1; size: few; D: .; CDR3: CSAKEANTGELFF; DNA: TGCAGTGCCAAGGAGGCGAACACCGGGGAGCTGTTTTTT
J: TRBJ2-7; V: TRBV14; size: many; D: .; CDR3: CASSQGGEQYF; DNA: TGTGCCAGCAGCCAAGGGGGCGAGCAGTACTTC
J: TRBJ2-1; V: TRBV5-1; size: many; D: TRBD2; CDR3: CASTLAGGSNEQFF; DNA: TGCGCCAGCACGCTAGCGGGAGGTAGCAATGAGCAGTTCTTC
J: TRBJ1-1; V: TRBV7-9; size: .; D: TRBD1; CDR3: CASSPAGQGRFDAEAFF; DNA: TGTGCCAGCAGCCCCGCCGGACAGGGACGATTCGACGCTGAAGCTTTCTTT
J: TRBJ1-1; V: TRBV29-1; size: many; D: .; CDR3: CSVAASVFTEAFF; DNA: TGCAGCGTTGCTGCAAGTGTTTTCACTGAAGCTTTCTTT
J: TRBJ1-1; V: TRBV5-5; size: .; D: .; CDR3: CASSSRGNTEAFF; DNA: TGTGCCAGCAGCTCGCGTGGGAACACTGAAGCTTTCTTT
J: TRBJ2-3; V: TRBV12-3/TRBV12-4; size: .; D: .; CDR3: CASSSSLDTQYF; DNA: TGTGCCAGCAGTTCCAGCTTGGATACGCAGTATTTT
J: TRBJ1-2; V: TRBV6-4; size: .; D: .; CDR3: CTSSLIMWGRDNYGYTF; DNA: TGTACCTCCTCTTTAATTATGTGGGGAAGGGATAACTATGGCTACACCTTC
J: TRBJ2-1; V: TRBV20-1; size: .; D: .; CDR3: CSVRVGDYNEQFF; DNA: TGCAGTGTAAGGGTCGGCGATTACAATGAGCAGTTCTTC
J: TRBJ2-2; V: TRBV7-2; size: few; D: TRBD1; CDR3: CASSRDRGRTGELFF; DNA: TGTGCCAGCAGTCGTGACAGGGGGCGTACCGGGGAGCTGTTTTTT
J: TRBJ2-4; V: TRBV7-2; size: few; D: TRBD2; CDR3: CASSQAPGTSVGIQYF; DNA: TGTGCCAGCAGCCAGGCGCCCGGGACTAGCGTGGGCATTCAGTACTTC
J: TRBJ1-5; V: TRBV9; size: few; D: .; CDR3: CASSVTSGGTPQHF; DNA: TGTGCCAGCAGCGTGACTTCCGGCGGGACGCCCCAGCATTTT
J: TRBJ2-1; V: TRBV10-3; size: .; D: .; CDR3: CAISPGAGVSYNEQFF; DNA: TGTGCCATCAGTCCGGGGGCGGGAGTTTCCTACAATGAGCAGTTCTTC
J: TRBJ1-2; V: TRBV18; size: .; D: TRBD1; CDR3: CASSPQGTGDPYGYTF; DNA: TGTGCCAGCTCACCACAGGGGACAGGGGACCCCTATGGCTACACCTTC